One and the same sample provided the 3 T cell receptor beta chains below, sequenced in a study of cytomegalovirus exposure and HLA in healthy donors. PCR primers comprised 60 Vbeta and 13 Jbeta primers. Assay used: immunoSEQ multiplex PCR; TCRdb lists only in-frame clones, some missing. The repertoire has about 110,000 clones, 65% to 85% of them found once; the top ten carry about 5.9%. The sample consisted of PBMCs. These receptor sequences come from a man younger than 30 in good health and CMV-seronegative.

V and J are TRBV29-1 and TRBJ2-7, with D possibly TRBD2 on 5 matching bases. This CDR3 region has 14 residues. CDR1 is SQVTM and CDR2 is ANQGSEA in the germline V gene. V was pared by 3 bases and J by 2 bases, with 14 bases between. The CDR3 DNA is TGCAGCGTTGATTCACCCAGCGGAGCCTACGAGCAGTACTTC. It codes for CSVDSPSGAYEQYF.

V gene TRBV28 combines with J gene TRBJ2-5; a weak D match, TRBD1 (5 bases). This CDR3 has 15 residues. The V end was cut by 2 bases, the J end by 2 bases, with 12 bases between. Germline lookup yields CDR1 MDHEN and CDR2 SYDVKM. The DNA of the CDR3 is TGTGCCAGCAGTTTAGCAGGGAATGGGCAAGAGACCCAGTACTTC. It yields the protein CASSLAGNGQETQYF.

The chain couples TRBV27 to TRBJ2-3; TRBD2 agrees at 9 bases. The CDR3 covers 16 residues. Looked up from germline, CDR1 is MNHEY and CDR2 is SMNVEV (reference sequence). V lost 0 bases to trimming and J lost 6 bases; unmatched junction nucleotides: 7. The CDR3 DNA sequence: TGTGCCAGCAGTTTATCTGGCGGGAGGGCCATGGATACGCAGTATTTT. Its protein is CASSLSGGRAMDTQYF.